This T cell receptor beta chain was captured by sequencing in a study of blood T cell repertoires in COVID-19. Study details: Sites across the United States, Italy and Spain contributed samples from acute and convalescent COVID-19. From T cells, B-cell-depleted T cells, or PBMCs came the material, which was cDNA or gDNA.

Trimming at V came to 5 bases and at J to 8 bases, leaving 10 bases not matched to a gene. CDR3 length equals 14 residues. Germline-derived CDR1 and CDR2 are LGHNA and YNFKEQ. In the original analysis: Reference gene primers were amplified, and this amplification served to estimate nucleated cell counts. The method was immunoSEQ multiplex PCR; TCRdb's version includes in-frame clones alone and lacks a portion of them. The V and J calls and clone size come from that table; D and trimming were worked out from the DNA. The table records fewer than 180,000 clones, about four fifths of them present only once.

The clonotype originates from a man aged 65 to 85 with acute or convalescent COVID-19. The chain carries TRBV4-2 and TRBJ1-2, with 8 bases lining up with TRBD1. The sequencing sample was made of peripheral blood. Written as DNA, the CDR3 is TGTGCCAGCAGCTCCTCGGACAGGGTAATGGGCTACACCTTC. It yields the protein CASSSSDRVMGYTF.